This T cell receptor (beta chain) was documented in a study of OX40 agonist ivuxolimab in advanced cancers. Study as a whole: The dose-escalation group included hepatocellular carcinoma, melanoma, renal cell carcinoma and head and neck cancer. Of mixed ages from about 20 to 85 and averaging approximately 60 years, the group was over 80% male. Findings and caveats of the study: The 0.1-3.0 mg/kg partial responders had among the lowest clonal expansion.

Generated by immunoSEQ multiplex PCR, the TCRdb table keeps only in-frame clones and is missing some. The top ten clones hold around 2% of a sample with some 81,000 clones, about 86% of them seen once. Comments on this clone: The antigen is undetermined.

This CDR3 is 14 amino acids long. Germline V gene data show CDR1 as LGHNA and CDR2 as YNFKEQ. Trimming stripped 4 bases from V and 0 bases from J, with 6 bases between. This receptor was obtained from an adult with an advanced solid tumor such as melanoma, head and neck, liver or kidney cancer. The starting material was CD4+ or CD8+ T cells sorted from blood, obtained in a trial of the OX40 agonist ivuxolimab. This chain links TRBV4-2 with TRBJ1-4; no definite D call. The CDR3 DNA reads TGTGCCAGCAGCCCCGCTGCAACTAATGAAAAACTGTTTTTT. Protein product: CASSPAATNEKLFF.